The present T cell receptor (beta chain) was sequenced within a study of T-cell memory formation after mild COVID-19. In the study overall: For the most part, TCR clusters were specific to one donor.

In TCRdb, the 5' RACE reads were re-called with MiXCR into one record per CDR3 protein. The data show roughly 49,000 distinct CDR3 sequences, 25% to 35% seen once. What was sequenced was PBMCs or a T cell subset sorted from them (not recorded which). The receptor comes from a man aged 18 to 35 who had mild COVID-19 (a few samples of this study predate the infection). Cell type and time point are not known.

CDR3 region: CASSPPGTGGETQYF. DNA of the CDR3: TGCGCCAGCAGCCCGCCCGGGACAGGGGGAGAGACCCAGTACTTC. This chain connects TRBV4-1 to TRBJ2-5, with TRBD1 identical over 11 bases. V trimming: 4 bases; J trimming: 4 bases; junction bases outside the gene matches: 5. CDR3 length equals 15 residues. CDR1 is MGHRA, CDR2 YSYEKL, per germline.